This TCR beta chain is from a study of OX40 agonist ivuxolimab in advanced cancers. As for the study in general: Hepatocellular carcinoma, melanoma, renal cell or head and neck cancer affected the dose-escalation patients. Partial responses were achieved by three patients, one with hepatocellular carcinoma and two with cutaneous melanoma.

Sampling of blood occurred at baseline, cycle 4 day 1, and cycle 7 day 1. Profiled with immunoSEQ multiplex PCR; TCRdb holds only in-frame clones, not every one. The table has about 47,000 clones, roughly 85% seen once; the top ten hold around 15%. The source material was CD4+ or CD8+ T cells sorted from blood, sampled in a trial of the OX40 agonist ivuxolimab. This clonotype originated in an adult with an advanced solid tumor such as melanoma, head and neck, liver or kidney cancer.

CDR3 DNA sequence: TGTGCCAGTTTAGCGGGAGGATGGGGGGGGTCACTTTACAATGAGCAGTTCTTC. This translates into CASLAGGWGGSLYNEQFF. The chain is built from TRBV27 and TRBJ2-1; 10 bases fit TRBD2. CDR3 size: 18 residues. Germline V gene data show CDR1 as MNHEY and CDR2 as SMNVEV (reference sequence). V lost 9 bases to trimming and J lost 4 bases; unmatched junction nucleotides: 18.